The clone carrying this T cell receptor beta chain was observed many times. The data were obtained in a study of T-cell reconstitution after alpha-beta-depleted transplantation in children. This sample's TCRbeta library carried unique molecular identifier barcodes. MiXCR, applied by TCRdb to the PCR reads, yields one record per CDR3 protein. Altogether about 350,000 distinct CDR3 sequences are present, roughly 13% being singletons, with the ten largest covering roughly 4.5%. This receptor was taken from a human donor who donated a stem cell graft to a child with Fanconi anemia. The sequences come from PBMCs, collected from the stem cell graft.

In DNA, the CDR3 is TGTGCCAGCAGTCCACAGTCGAACACTGAAGCTTTCTTT. It codes for CASSPQSNTEAFF. The chain links TRBV12-3 or TRBV12-4 to TRBJ1-1; the D is unclear. V was shortened by 5 bases and J by 1 base, with 8 bases between the two germline ends. CDR3 size: 13 residues.